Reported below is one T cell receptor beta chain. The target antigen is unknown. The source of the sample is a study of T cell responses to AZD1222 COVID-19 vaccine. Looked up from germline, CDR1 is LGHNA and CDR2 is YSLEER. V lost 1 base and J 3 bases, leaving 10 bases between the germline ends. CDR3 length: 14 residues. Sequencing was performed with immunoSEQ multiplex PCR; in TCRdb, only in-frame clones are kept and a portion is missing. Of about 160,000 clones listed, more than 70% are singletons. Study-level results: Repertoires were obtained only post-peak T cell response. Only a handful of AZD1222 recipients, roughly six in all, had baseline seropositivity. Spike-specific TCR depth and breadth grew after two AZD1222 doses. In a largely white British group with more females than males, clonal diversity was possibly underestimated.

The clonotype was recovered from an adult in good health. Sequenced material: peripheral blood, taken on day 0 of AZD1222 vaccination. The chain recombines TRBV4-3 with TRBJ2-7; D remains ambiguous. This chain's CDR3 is CASSQGGASYEQYF. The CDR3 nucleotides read TGCGCCAGCAGCCAAGGTGGAGCAAGCTACGAGCAGTACTTC.